The 18 T cell receptor beta chains given below trace back to one sample, sequenced in a study of blood T cell repertoires in COVID-19. The table came from immunoSEQ multiplex PCR; TCRdb's copy has only in-frame clones and leaves some out. The table includes more than 95,000 clones, around 86% detected once. Sequencing was performed on peripheral blood. The receptors derive from a human donor in a cohort sampled during active COVID-19.

This rearrangement joins TRBV10-3 to TRBJ1-1; 11 nucleotides align to TRBD1. Germline CDR1 is ENHRY and CDR2 is SYGVKD. The CDR3 has 15 amino acids. The J segment lost 0 bases and the V segment lost 8 bases, leaving 5 bases of the junction unmatched. The CDR3 loop reads CAIGTGGIMNTEAFF. The CDR3 DNA follows: TGTGCCATCGGGACAGGGGGGATTATGAACACTGAAGCTTTCTTT.

The chain links TRBV18 to TRBJ1-5, with D unresolved. This CDR3 has 15 amino acids. The germline CDR1 and CDR2 sequences are KGHSH and LQKENI. Between the trimmed V and J ends, which lost 3 bases and 0 bases, there was a span of 9 bases. The DNA of the CDR3 is TGTGCCAGCTCACCGGAACACTATAGCAATCAGCCCCAGCATTTT. It yields the protein CASSPEHYSNQPQHF.

The V and J genes are TRBV19 and TRBJ2-7, with D unresolved. V was shortened by 7 bases and J by 6 bases, with 13 bases between the two germline ends. This CDR3 is 12 amino acids long. CDR1 and CDR2 from the germline V gene are LNHDA and SQIVND (reference sequence). The CDR3 coding sequence is TGTGCCAGTAAGTCCCCTACTGCCGAGCAGTACTTC. It encodes CASKSPTAEQYF.

The chain has TRBV30 and TRBJ1-5, with a weak D call TRBD1 (5 bases). Germline loops: CDR1 GTSNPN, CDR2 SVGIG (reference sequence). This CDR3 has 13 residues. The V and J ends lost 2 bases and 4 bases respectively, with 9 bases between them. CDR3: CAWSTKGNQPQHF. The DNA for the CDR3 is TGTGCCTGGAGTACTAAGGGGAATCAGCCCCAGCATTTT.

This chain uses TRBV15 with TRBJ2-1; the match to TRBD1 covers 11 bases. The CDR3 runs to 16 residues. The V gene end was trimmed by 1 base and the J gene end by 9 bases; junction bases not matched to a gene: 8. The germline CDR1 and CDR2 sequences are LNHNV and YYDKDF (reference sequence). CDR3: CATSRGRTGGKGEQFF. The CDR3 nucleotides read TGTGCCACCAGCAGAGGTAGGACAGGGGGCAAAGGTGAGCAGTTCTTC.

The chain links TRBV7-6 to TRBJ1-3, with a possible D match to TRBD1 (6 bases). V lost 2 bases and J 0 bases, leaving 11 bases between the germline ends. The germline V gene encodes CDR1 SGHVS and CDR2 FNYEAQ. The CDR3 length is 16 residues. The CDR3 bases are TGTGCCAGCAGCTTACTGGACAGCAACTCTGGAAACACCATATATTTT. The encoded protein is CASSLLDSNSGNTIYF.

V is TRBV19 and J is TRBJ1-2; perhaps TRBD1 as D (5 bases). Germline values: CDR1 LNHDA, CDR2 SQIVND (reference sequence). There are 12 residues in the CDR3. Trimming took 6 bases from V and 8 from J, leaving 13 bases between them. The CDR3 bases are TGTGCCAGTAGCGGGGGTTTTTCAGGCTACACCTTC. It specifies CASSGGFSGYTF.

V gene TRBV28 combines with J gene TRBJ1-1; D possibly corresponds to TRBD1 (6 bases). Germline V CDR1 and CDR2: MDHEN, SYDVKM. V was clipped by 2 bases and J by 1 base, with 14 bases between them. The CDR3 is made up of 16 amino acids. The CDR3 DNA sequence: TGTGCCAGCAGTTTACTCTCCGGGACAACGAACACTGAAGCTTTCTTT. Encoded protein: CASSLLSGTTNTEAFF.

The chain joins TRBV5-1 to TRBJ2-5; a possible D gene is TRBD1 (6 bases). Trimming cost V 3 bases and J 4 bases, with 13 bases left between them. The CDR3 sequence is 14 residues long. Germline V gives CDR1 SGHRS, CDR2 YFSETQ. CDR3 residues: CASSSGATLETQYF. CDR3 sequence (DNA): TGCGCCAGCAGCTCAGGGGCGACGTTAGAGACCCAGTACTTC.

J is TRBJ2-3 and V is TRBV3-1 (or the pseudogene TRBV3-2), with D maybe TRBD1 (6 bases). CDR1 is LGHDT, CDR2 YNNKEL, per germline (reference sequence). The CDR3 is 15 residues long. V lost 4 bases and J lost 5, with 16 bases in between. In DNA, the CDR3 is TGTGCCAGCAGCCGGTCAGGCCGAGGGGGAGATACGCAGTATTTT. It is translated as CASSRSGRGGDTQYF.

In this sample, this clone turned up a few times. V and J are TRBV6-2 or TRBV6-3 and TRBJ2-4; TRBD2 agrees at 9 bases. V was clipped by 0 bases and J by 9 bases; unmatched bases: 15. The CDR3 has 18 residues. From germline, CDR1 is MNHEY and CDR2 SVGEGT. Here the CDR3 reads CASSYSSKGGRAPPIQYF. The CDR3 DNA sequence: TGTGCCAGCAGTTACTCGTCTAAGGGCGGGAGGGCCCCCCCCATTCAGTACTTC.

V gene TRBV7-3 combines with J gene TRBJ2-1; 10 positions agree with TRBD2. CDR3 length: 18 residues. CDR1 SGHTA and CDR2 FQGTGA come from the germline V gene. Trimming removed 1 base from V and 4 bases from J; junction bases left unmatched: 10. DNA for the CDR3: TGTGCCAGCAGCTTAAATGGGGGAGGACTAGCGGCGTACAATGAGCAGTTCTTC. Protein product: CASSLNGGGLAAYNEQFF.

J is TRBJ1-3 and V is TRBV7-2, with D uncertain. CDR3 length: 13 residues. CDR1 and CDR2 from the germline V gene are SGHTA and FQGNSA. Trimming left V 6 bases short and J 3 bases short, with 9 bases between. The DNA of the CDR3 is TGTGCCAGCAGGTTGAACAGTGGAAACACCATATATTTT. This gives the protein CASRLNSGNTIYF.

This chain connects TRBV30 to TRBJ1-1, with D maybe TRBD1 (6 bases). The length of the CDR3 is 14 residues. V lost 4 bases to trimming and J lost 1 base, with 13 bases between them. Germline V lookup: CDR1 GTSNPN, CDR2 SVGIG (reference sequence). CDR3 region: CAWTPGHPNTEAFF. The CDR3 DNA is TGTGCCTGGACCCCGGGACACCCGAACACTGAAGCTTTCTTT.

This chain connects TRBV6-5 to TRBJ2-5; D unclear. The V gene lost 2 bases and the J gene lost 7 bases, with 11 bases spanning the gap. Per germline, CDR1 MNHEY and CDR2 SVGAGI. The CDR3 sequence is 13 residues long. DNA for the CDR3: TGTGCCAGCAGTTACCAGCAGGCAGGGACCCAGTACTTC. Translation gives CASSYQQAGTQYF.

This clone came up many times. This chain joins TRBV5-4 and TRBJ2-5, with TRBD1 as a possible D gene (5 bases). V lost 0 bases, J lost 5 bases, and 8 bases lay in between. The V gene's germline CDR1 is SGHNT and CDR2 YYREEE (reference sequence). The CDR3 loop spans 13 amino acids. The CDR3 DNA reads TGTGCCAGCAGCTTGGCAGGGTATGAGACCCAGTACTTC. Translating gives CASSLAGYETQYF.

J is TRBJ2-2 and V is TRBV5-1; D possibly corresponds to TRBD1 (5 bases). Germline CDR1 and CDR2: SGHRS and YFSETQ. The CDR3 spans 15 residues. The V and J ends lost 0 bases and 0 bases respectively, with 6 bases between them. CDR3 residues: CASSLGQSNTGELFF. The CDR3 DNA sequence: TGCGCCAGCAGCTTGGGACAGTCGAACACCGGGGAGCTGTTTTTT.

The V gene is TRBV2, the J gene TRBJ2-1; 7 nucleotides agree with TRBD2. The CDR3 covers 16 residues. V was clipped by 4 bases and J by 3 bases; unmatched bases: 9. Looked up from germline, CDR1 is SNHLY and CDR2 is FYNNEI. CDR3 sequence (DNA): TGTGCCAGCAGTGCCTGGCTAGCGGATTTCTACAATGAGCAGTTCTTC. Amino acids: CASSAWLADFYNEQFF.